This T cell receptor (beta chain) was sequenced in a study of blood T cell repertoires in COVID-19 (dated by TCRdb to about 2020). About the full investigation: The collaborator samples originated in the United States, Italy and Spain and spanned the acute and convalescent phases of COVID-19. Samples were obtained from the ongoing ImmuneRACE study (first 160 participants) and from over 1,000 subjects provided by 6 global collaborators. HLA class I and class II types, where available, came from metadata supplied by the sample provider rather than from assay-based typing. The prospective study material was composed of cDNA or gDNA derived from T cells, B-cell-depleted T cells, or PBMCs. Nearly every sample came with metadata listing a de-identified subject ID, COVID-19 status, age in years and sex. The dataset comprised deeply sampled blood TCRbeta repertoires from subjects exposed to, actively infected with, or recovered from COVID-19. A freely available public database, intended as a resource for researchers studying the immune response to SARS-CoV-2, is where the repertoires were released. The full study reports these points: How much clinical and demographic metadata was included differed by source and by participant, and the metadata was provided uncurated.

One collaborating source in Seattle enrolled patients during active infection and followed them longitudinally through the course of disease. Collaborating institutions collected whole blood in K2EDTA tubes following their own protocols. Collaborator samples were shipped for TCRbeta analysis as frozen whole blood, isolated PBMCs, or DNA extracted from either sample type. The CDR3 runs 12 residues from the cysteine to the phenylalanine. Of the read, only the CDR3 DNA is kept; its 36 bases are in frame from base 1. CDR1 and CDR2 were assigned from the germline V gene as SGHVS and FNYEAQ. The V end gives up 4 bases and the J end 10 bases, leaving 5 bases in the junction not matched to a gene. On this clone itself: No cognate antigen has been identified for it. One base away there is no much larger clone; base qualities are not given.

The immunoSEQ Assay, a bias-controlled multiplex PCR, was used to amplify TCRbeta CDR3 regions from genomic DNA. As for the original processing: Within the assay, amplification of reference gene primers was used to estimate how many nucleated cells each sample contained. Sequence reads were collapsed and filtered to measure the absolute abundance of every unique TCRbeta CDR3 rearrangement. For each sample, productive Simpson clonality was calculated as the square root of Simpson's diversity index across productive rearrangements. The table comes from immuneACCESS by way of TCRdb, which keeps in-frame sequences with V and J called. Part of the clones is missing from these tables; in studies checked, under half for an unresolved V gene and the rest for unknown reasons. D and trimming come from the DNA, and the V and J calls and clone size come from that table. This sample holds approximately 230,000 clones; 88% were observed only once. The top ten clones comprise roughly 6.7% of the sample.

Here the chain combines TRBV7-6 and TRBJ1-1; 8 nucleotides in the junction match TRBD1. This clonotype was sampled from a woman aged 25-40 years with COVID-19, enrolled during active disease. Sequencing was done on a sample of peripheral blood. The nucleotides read TGTGCCAGCAGCTCGACAGGGGCTCGAGCTTTCTTT. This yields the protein CASSSTGARAFF. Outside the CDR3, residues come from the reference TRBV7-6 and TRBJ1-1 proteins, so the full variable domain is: GAGVSQSPRYKVTKRGQDVALRCDPISGHVSLYWYRQALGQGPEFLTYFNYEAQQDKSGLPNDRFSAERPEGSISTLTIQRTEQRDSAMYRCASSSTGARAFFGQGTRLTVV.